The 27 T cell receptor beta chains below all came from one sample that was sequenced in a study of shared clonotypes between healthy human individuals. Using immunoSEQ multiplex PCR, the repertoire was profiled, and TCRdb retains in-frame clones only, with some absent. In the table there are approximately 1,000,000 clones, about four fifths of which are singletons. Material for sequencing was memory CD4+ T cells from PBMCs. Documented subset: CD45RA-negative fraction. The receptors here all came from a man younger than 35 in good health. Some clones in this sample may be carry-over from other donors' samples.

This clone was seen only a few times. This CDR3 reads CASSGGQGTGELFF. DNA of the CDR3: TGTGCCAGCAGCGGAGGGCAGGGGACCGGGGAGCTGTTTTTT. V gene TRBV9 combines with J gene TRBJ2-2; tentative D call: TRBD1 (6 bases). This CDR3 spans 14 amino acids. The V end was cut by 3 bases, the J end by 5 bases, with 11 bases between. Germline V lookup: CDR1 SGDLS, CDR2 YYNGEE.

V is TRBV6-5 and J is TRBJ2-5; 9 bases fit TRBD1. CDR1 MNHEY and CDR2 SVGAGI come from the germline V gene. The J segment lost 5 bases and the V segment lost 5 bases, leaving 0 bases of the junction unmatched. This CDR3 contains 12 residues. Here the CDR3 DNA reads TGTGCCAGCAGTGGACAGGGGGAGACCCAGTACTTC. Translation gives CASSGQGETQYF.

The V call is TRBV9, the J call TRBJ2-1, with D possibly being TRBD1 (5 bases). The V end was cut by 0 bases, the J end by 1 base, with 8 bases between. The CDR3 length is 15 residues. CDR1 is SGDLS and CDR2 is YYNGEE in the germline V gene. The CDR3 is CASSVAPGSYNEQFF. The DNA for the CDR3 is TGTGCCAGCAGCGTAGCCCCAGGGTCCTACAATGAGCAGTTCTTC. Full variable domain (missing parts from reference TRBV9 and TRBJ2-1): DSGVTQTPKHLITATGQRVTLRCSPRSGDLSVYWYQQSLDQGLQFLIQYYNGEERAKGNILERFSAQQFPDLHSELNLSSLELGDSALYFCASSVAPGSYNEQFFGPGTRLTVL.

The chain links TRBV19 to TRBJ2-6; no clear D gene. Trimming removed 7 bases at V and 0 bases at J, with 10 bases between. CDR1 and CDR2 (germline): LNHDA, SQIVND (reference sequence). This CDR3 has 15 amino acids. The CDR3 sequence: CASTDGSSGANVLTF. The CDR3 nucleotides read TGTGCCAGTACCGATGGTAGCTCTGGGGCCAACGTCCTGACTTTC.

This clone was observed a single time. The J gene is TRBJ2-7, the V gene TRBV19; 9 bases agree with TRBD1. CDR3 length: 12 residues. The V gene's germline CDR1 is LNHDA and CDR2 SQIVND (reference sequence). Germline trimming cut 9 bases from V and 5 bases from J; bases unmatched to any gene: 5. This CDR3 is CASGTGINEQYF. The CDR3 DNA sequence: TGTGCCAGCGGGACAGGGATCAACGAGCAGTACTTC.

This clone occurred a few times. This chain uses TRBV15 with TRBJ2-7; D ambiguous. The CDR3 runs 15 residues. CDR1 is LNHNV, CDR2 YYDKDF, per germline (reference sequence). V was pared by 1 base and J by 7 bases, with 17 bases between. The CDR3 here is CATSRGGGRAREQYF. The CDR3 DNA follows: TGTGCCACCAGCAGAGGAGGCGGTCGGGCAAGGGAGCAGTACTTC.

The chain combines TRBV5-1 with TRBJ2-2; 8 positions agree with TRBD2. Germline values: CDR1 SGHRS, CDR2 YFSETQ. The junction had 7 bases not matched to a gene; V was cut back by 4 bases and J by 5 bases. This CDR3 has 15 amino acids. CDR3: CASSRIAGRTGELFF. For the CDR3, the DNA is TGCGCCAGCAGCCGGATAGCGGGACGTACCGGGGAGCTGTTTTTT.

The V call is TRBV28, the J call TRBJ1-1, with D possibly TRBD1 on 5 matching bases. The CDR3 spans 14 residues. Trimming stripped 5 bases from V and 5 bases from J, with 15 bases between. CDR1 MDHEN and CDR2 SYDVKM come from the germline V gene. The CDR3 DNA follows: TGTGCCAGCAGTCAGCGAGGGGCCAGGACTGAAGCTTTCTTT. Translation: CASSQRGARTEAFF.

V is TRBV9 and J is TRBJ2-1, with D maybe TRBD2 (6 bases). The CDR3 covers 16 residues. Germline assignment: CDR1 SGDLS and CDR2 YYNGEE. Trimming cost V 2 bases and J 0 bases, with 12 bases left between them. CDR3 protein: CASSVLRDRSYNEQFF. CDR3 coding DNA: TGTGCCAGCAGCGTCTTGCGGGACCGCTCCTACAATGAGCAGTTCTTC.

This rearrangement joins TRBV5-6 to TRBJ2-5; TRBD1 aligns across 7 bases. V shed 4 bases, J shed 5 bases, and the junction held 5 bases outside the gene matches. This CDR3 is 13 amino acids long. The germline gives CDR1 SGHDT, CDR2 YYEEEE. The CDR3 reads CASSRDSRETQYF. DNA of the CDR3: TGTGCCAGCAGCCGGGACAGCAGGGAGACCCAGTACTTC. The full variable domain, with the rest looked up from reference TRBV5-6 and TRBJ2-5, is DAGVTQSPTHLIKTRGQQVTLRCSPKSGHDTVSWYQQALGQGPQFIFQYYEEEERQRGNFPDRFSGHQFPNYSSELNVNALLLGDSALYLCASSRDSRETQYFGPGTRLLVL.

The sample holds one count of this clone. Additional DNA sequences in this sample encode the identical CDR3. The chain carries TRBV27 and TRBJ1-3; possibly TRBD1 for D (6 bases). CDR1 and CDR2 (germline): MNHEY, SMNVEV (reference sequence). V lost 6 bases, J lost 2 bases, and 11 bases lay in between. This CDR3 comprises 14 residues. The CDR3 DNA reads as TGTGCCAGCAGCTCACGACAGGCTGGAAACACCATATATTTT. Its translation is CASSSRQAGNTIYF.

This sequence joins TRBV9 and TRBJ2-2; 8 bases line up with TRBD2. J lost 0 bases, V lost 0 bases, and 4 bases had no gene match. Germline CDR1 SGDLS, CDR2 YYNGEE. This CDR3 contains 17 residues. In DNA form, the CDR3 reads TGTGCCAGCAGCGTAGAACCGGGAGGGACGAACACCGGGGAGCTGTTTTTT. This encodes CASSVEPGGTNTGELFF.

The chain is built from TRBV2 and TRBJ1-4; D unclear. This CDR3 comprises 17 residues. V was shortened by 2 bases and J by 2 bases, with 15 bases between the two germline ends. Looked up from germline, CDR1 is SNHLY and CDR2 is FYNNEI. CDR3 coding DNA: TGTGCCAGCAGTGAATTCGTGGGAGCTGCGACTAATGAAAAACTGTTTTTT. Its translation: CASSEFVGAATNEKLFF. The complete variable domain, with remaining parts taken from reference TRBV2 and TRBJ1-4, reads EPEVTQTPSHQVTQMGQEVILRCVPISNHLYFYWYRQILGQKVEFLVSFYNNEISEKSEIFDDQFSVERPDGSNFTLKIRSTKLEDSAMYFCASSEFVGAATNEKLFFGSGTQLSVL.

The J gene is TRBJ2-5, the V gene TRBV29-1; D might be TRBD2 (6 bases). The DNA end is more similar to TRBJ2-7, so the J call may be wrong. The CDR3 contains 14 residues. In germline, CDR1 is SQVTM, CDR2 ANQGSEA. CDR3 bases: TGCAGCGTTGCGGGGGTGGGGAGCTCCTACGAGCAGTACTTC. Its translation: CSVAGVGSSYEQYF.

The rearrangement joins TRBV7-3 to TRBJ2-2; possible D gene TRBD2, 6 bases. CDR1 SGHTA and CDR2 FQGTGA come from the germline V gene. The CDR3 contains 16 residues. Trimming took 4 bases from V and 7 from J, leaving 19 bases between them. The CDR3 DNA sequence: TGTGCCAGCAGCTACGCCGGGACTCCAAGTCTCGGGGAGCTGTTTTTT. This encodes CASSYAGTPSLGELFF.

This chain joins TRBV29-1 and TRBJ2-3; a weak D match, TRBD2 (6 bases). V dropped 4 bases and J dropped 9 bases, with 14 bases sitting between them. CDR1 is SQVTM, CDR2 ANQGSEA, per germline. The CDR3 totals 12 residues. CDR3 DNA sequence: TGCAGCGTTGTACCGGGGGAGAGGACGCAGTATTTT. It is translated as CSVVPGERTQYF.

The rearrangement uses TRBV6-5 and TRBJ2-7, with D possibly matching TRBD1 (6 bases). V shed 3 bases and J shed 0 bases, with 15 bases lying between them. The length of the CDR3 is 16 residues. CDR1 and CDR2 (germline): MNHEY, SVGAGI. The CDR3 reads CASSYTGTINSYEQYF. The DNA for the CDR3 is TGTGCCAGCAGTTATACAGGGACAATTAACTCCTACGAGCAGTACTTC.

The CDR3: CASSPRASFYNEQFF. The CDR3 DNA reads TGTGCCAGCAGCCCCAGGGCCTCCTTCTACAATGAGCAGTTCTTC. The rearrangement links TRBV7-9 to TRBJ2-1; TRBD1 might be the D (5 bases). V was cut by 5 bases and J by 3 bases, with 14 bases left in between. Germline V gene sequence: CDR1 SEHNR, CDR2 FQNEAQ (reference sequence). CDR3 length: 15 amino acids.

CDR3 sequence: CATSRGTGGSYEQYF. The CDR3 nucleotides are TGTGCCACCAGCAGAGGGACAGGGGGCAGCTACGAGCAGTACTTC. V is TRBV15 and J is TRBJ2-7; TRBD1 matches at 11 bases. In germline, CDR1 is LNHNV, CDR2 YYDKDF (reference sequence). Germline trimming cut 1 base from V and 3 bases from J; bases unmatched to any gene: 2. CDR3 length equals 15 residues.

This chain joins TRBV27 and TRBJ2-7; TRBD1 agrees at 11 bases. CDR1 and CDR2 from the germline V gene are MNHEY and SMNVEV (reference sequence). The CDR3 sequence is 15 residues long. V was clipped by 7 bases and J by 4 bases; unmatched bases: 9. CDR3 sequence reads: CASIYRGQGGYEQYF. The CDR3 nucleotides read TGTGCCAGCATATACAGGGGACAGGGGGGTTACGAGCAGTACTTC.

This clone was counted only a few times. The rearrangement joins TRBV18 to TRBJ1-1; 7 bases fit TRBD1. The CDR3 contains 18 residues. V dropped 3 bases and J dropped 0; count of bases not matched to a gene: 13. Germline lookup yields CDR1 KGHSH and CDR2 LQKENI. DNA for the CDR3: TGTGCCAGCTCACCGTTTCGACAGGGTTGGGAAATGAACACTGAAGCTTTCTTT. This codes for CASSPFRQGWEMNTEAFF.

The chain is built from TRBV6-5 and TRBJ1-1; no firm D call. From germline, CDR1 is MNHEY and CDR2 SVGAGI. V lost 0 bases and J lost 1, with 6 bases in between. This CDR3 is built from 14 residues. CDR3 sequence reads: CASSYSNPNTEAFF. The CDR3 region has the DNA TGTGCCAGCAGTTACTCGAATCCGAACACTGAAGCTTTCTTT.

The chain recombines TRBV6-6 with TRBJ1-1; TRBD1 aligns across 7 bases. The germline V gene encodes CDR1 MNHNY and CDR2 SVGAGI (reference sequence). Trimming at V came to 6 bases and at J to 1 base, leaving 5 bases not matched to a gene. This CDR3 region has 14 residues. The CDR3 sequence is CASSVDRANTEAFF. Written as DNA, the CDR3 is TGTGCCAGCAGCGTCGACAGGGCGAACACTGAAGCTTTCTTT.

The chain couples TRBV14 to TRBJ2-3; TRBD2 matches at 8 bases. The trim removed 4 bases at V and 5 bases at J, leaving 8 bases unmatched. The CDR3 covers 15 residues. The V gene's germline CDR1 is SGHDN and CDR2 FVKESK. The CDR3 sequence: CASSRAGGGVDTQYF. In nucleotides, the CDR3 is TGTGCCAGCAGCCGGGCGGGAGGAGGTGTAGATACGCAGTATTTT.

The chain links TRBV4-2 to TRBJ2-1, with 9 bases identical to TRBD2. CDR3 length: 17 residues. Germline CDR1 reads LGHNA; CDR2 reads YNFKEQ. V was clipped by 0 bases and J by 3 bases; unmatched bases: 6. The CDR3 DNA is TGTGCCAGCAGCCAAGATCAAGCGGGAGGTTACTACAATGAGCAGTTCTTC. This gives the protein CASSQDQAGGYYNEQFF.

In this sample, this clone turned up once. The rearrangement links TRBV6-5 to TRBJ2-3; 14 bases align to TRBD2. The V segment lost 4 bases and the J segment 4 bases; nucleotides outside the gene matches: 4. CDR1 is MNHEY and CDR2 is SVGAGI in the germline V gene. This CDR3 region has 16 residues. The CDR3 nucleotides read TGTGCCAGCAGTTCGAGGACTAGCGGGAGGCCAGATACGCAGTATTTT. Translation gives CASSSRTSGRPDTQYF.

The chain has TRBV18 and TRBJ2-7; unclear D gene. This CDR3 contains 17 residues. V was shortened by 6 bases and J by 2 bases, with 23 bases between the two germline ends. Germline lookup yields CDR1 KGHSH and CDR2 LQKENI. CDR3 sequence reads: CASSKGRKISTPYEQYF. CDR3 in DNA: TGTGCCAGCTCCAAAGGACGGAAGATATCTACACCCTACGAGCAGTACTTC.